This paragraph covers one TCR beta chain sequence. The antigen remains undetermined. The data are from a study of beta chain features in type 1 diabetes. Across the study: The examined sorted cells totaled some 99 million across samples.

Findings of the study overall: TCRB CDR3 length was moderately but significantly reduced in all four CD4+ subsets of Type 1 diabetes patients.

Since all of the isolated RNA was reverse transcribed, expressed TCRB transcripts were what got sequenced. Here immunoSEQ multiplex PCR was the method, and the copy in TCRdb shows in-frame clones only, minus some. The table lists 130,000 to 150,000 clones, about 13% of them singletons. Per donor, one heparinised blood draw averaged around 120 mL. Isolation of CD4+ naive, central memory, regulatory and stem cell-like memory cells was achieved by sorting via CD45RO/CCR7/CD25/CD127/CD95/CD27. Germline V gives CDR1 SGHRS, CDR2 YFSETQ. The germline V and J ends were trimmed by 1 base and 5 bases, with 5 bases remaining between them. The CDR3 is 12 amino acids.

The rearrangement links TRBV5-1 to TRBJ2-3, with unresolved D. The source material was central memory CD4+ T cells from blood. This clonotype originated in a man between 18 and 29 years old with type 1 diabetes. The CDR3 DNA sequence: TGCGCCAGCAGCTTGCCGGGAGATACGCAGTATTTT. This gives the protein CASSLPGDTQYF.